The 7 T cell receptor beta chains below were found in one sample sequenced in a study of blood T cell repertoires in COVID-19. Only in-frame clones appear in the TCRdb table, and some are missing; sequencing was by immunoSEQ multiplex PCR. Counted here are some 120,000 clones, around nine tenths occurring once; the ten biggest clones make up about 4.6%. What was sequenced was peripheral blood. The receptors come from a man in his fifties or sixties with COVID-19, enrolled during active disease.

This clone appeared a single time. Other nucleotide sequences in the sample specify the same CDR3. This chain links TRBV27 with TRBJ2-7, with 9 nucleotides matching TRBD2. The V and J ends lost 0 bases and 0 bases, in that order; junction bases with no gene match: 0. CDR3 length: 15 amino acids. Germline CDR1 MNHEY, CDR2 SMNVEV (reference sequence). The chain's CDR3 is CASSLSSGGSYEQYF. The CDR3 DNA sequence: TGTGCCAGCAGTTTATCTAGCGGGGGCTCCTACGAGCAGTACTTC.

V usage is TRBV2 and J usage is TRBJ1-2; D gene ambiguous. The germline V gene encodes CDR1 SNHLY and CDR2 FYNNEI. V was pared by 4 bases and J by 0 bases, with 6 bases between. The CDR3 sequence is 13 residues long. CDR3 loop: CASSVSANYGYTF. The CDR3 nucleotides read TGTGCCAGCAGTGTTTCAGCTAACTATGGCTACACCTTC.

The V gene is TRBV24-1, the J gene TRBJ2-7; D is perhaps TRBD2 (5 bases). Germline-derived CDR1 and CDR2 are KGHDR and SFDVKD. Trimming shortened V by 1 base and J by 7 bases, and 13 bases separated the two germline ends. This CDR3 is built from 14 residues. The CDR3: CATSDFGHGNEQYF. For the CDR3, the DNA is TGTGCCACCAGTGATTTTGGCCACGGGAATGAGCAGTACTTC.

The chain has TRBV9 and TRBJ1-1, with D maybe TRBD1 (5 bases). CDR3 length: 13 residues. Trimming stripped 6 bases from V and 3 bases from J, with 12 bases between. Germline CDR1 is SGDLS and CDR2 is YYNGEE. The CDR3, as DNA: TGTGCCAGCAACCAAGGGGTCGACACTGAAGCTTTCTTT. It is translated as CASNQGVDTEAFF. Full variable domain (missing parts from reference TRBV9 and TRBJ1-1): DSGVTQTPKHLITATGQRVTLRCSPRSGDLSVYWYQQSLDQGLQFLIQYYNGEERAKGNILERFSAQQFPDLHSELNLSSLELGDSALYFCASNQGVDTEAFFGQGTRLTVV.

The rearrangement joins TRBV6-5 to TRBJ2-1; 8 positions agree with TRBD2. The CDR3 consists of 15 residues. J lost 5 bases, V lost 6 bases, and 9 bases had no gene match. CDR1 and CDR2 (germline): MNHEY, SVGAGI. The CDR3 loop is CASSLLAGLNNEQFF. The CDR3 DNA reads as TGTGCCAGCAGCCTTTTAGCGGGACTAAACAATGAGCAGTTCTTC.

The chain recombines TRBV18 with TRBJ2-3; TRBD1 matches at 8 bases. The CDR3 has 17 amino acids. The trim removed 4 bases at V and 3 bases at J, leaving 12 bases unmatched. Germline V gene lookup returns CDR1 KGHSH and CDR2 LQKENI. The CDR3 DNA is TGTGCCAGCTCACGTATAGGGGACAGGCAGGGGACAGATACGCAGTATTTT. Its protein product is CASSRIGDRQGTDTQYF.

The DNA of the CDR3 is TGTGCCAGCAGCTTAGATCTAGCGGGAGCAGAGACCCAGTACTTC. It translates to CASSLDLAGAETQYF. This chain uses TRBV7-2 with TRBJ2-5, with 10 bases lining up with TRBD2. Germline assignment: CDR1 SGHTA and CDR2 FQGNSA. With V trimmed by 1 base and J by 4 bases, 3 bases remained unmatched. The length of the CDR3 is 15 residues.